One and the same sample provided the 22 T cell receptor beta chains below, sequenced in a study of T cell responses to AZD1222 COVID-19 vaccine. Produced via immunoSEQ multiplex PCR; TCRdb's table is partial and in-frame only. The sample consists of about 150,000 clones, 80% to 95% of them appearing once. This sample comprised peripheral blood, obtained on day 0 of AZD1222 vaccination. The receptor set was obtained from an adult in good health.

This rearrangement joins TRBV10-2 to TRBJ1-2; a possible D gene is TRBD1 (5 bases). V was pared by 7 bases and J by 1 base, with 7 bases between. CDR1 is WSHSY and CDR2 is SAAADI in the germline V gene. The CDR3 spans 12 residues. DNA of the CDR3: TGCGCCAGCATTGACAGTAACTATGGCTACACCTTC. Its protein is CASIDSNYGYTF.

The chain couples TRBV7-9 to TRBJ2-4; the D gene could be TRBD1 or TRBD2 (5 bases each). The length of the CDR3 is 15 residues. V was pared by 1 base and J by 3 bases, with 10 bases between. The germline V gene has CDR1 SEHNR and CDR2 FQNEAQ (reference sequence). CDR3 in DNA: TGTGCCAGCAGCTTAGGAGGGGCCGGCAAAAACATTCAGTACTTC. Translated, it gives CASSLGGAGKNIQYF.

This chain links TRBV27 with TRBJ2-3, with 8 bases matching TRBD2. V trimming: 5 bases; J trimming: 1 base; junction bases outside the gene matches: 8. The CDR3 runs 16 residues. Germline CDR1 MNHEY, CDR2 SMNVEV (reference sequence). The CDR3 coding sequence is TGTGCCAGCAGTCCCCTGACGGGAGGGGGCACAGATACGCAGTATTTT. This gives the protein CASSPLTGGGTDTQYF.

V is TRBV28 and J is TRBJ1-2; no reliable D call. There are 18 residues in the CDR3. Trimming left V 4 bases short and J 6 bases short, with 27 bases between. CDR1 MDHEN and CDR2 SYDVKM come from the germline V gene. The CDR3 spells CASSWSHGLPVRWDGYTF. Here the CDR3 DNA reads TGTGCCAGCAGTTGGAGCCACGGACTGCCTGTTCGGTGGGATGGCTACACCTTC.

The V and J genes are TRBV18 and TRBJ2-7; 7 bases agree with TRBD1. CDR1 KGHSH and CDR2 LQKENI come from the germline V gene. The CDR3 covers 15 residues. V dropped 6 bases and J dropped 0; count of bases not matched to a gene: 8. CDR3 sequence reads: CASSHAQGPSYEQYF. CDR3 nucleotides: TGTGCCAGCTCCCACGCACAGGGGCCCTCCTACGAGCAGTACTTC.

As regards this clone: The junction differs from germline at one of its ends, possibly a read error. The CDR3: CASSLRTGGIGELFF. Written as DNA, the CDR3 is TGTGCTAGCAGCCTCAGGACAGGGGGCATCGGGGAGCTGTTTTTT. V and J are TRBV7-7 and TRBJ2-2; 11 bases match TRBD1. Germline V gives CDR1 SSHAT, CDR2 FNYEAQ (reference sequence). CDR3 length: 15 residues.

The CDR3 protein is CASSLTSEIGEQFF. CDR3 sequence (DNA): TGCGCCAGCAGCCTAACTAGCGAAATCGGTGAGCAGTTCTTC. The rearrangement joins TRBV5-1 to TRBJ2-1, with 7 bases fitting TRBD2. Germline V gives CDR1 SGHRS, CDR2 YFSETQ. Unmatched junction bases numbered 10, after V lost 4 bases and J lost 9 bases. CDR3 length: 14 amino acids.

Points on this clone: One junction end disagrees with the germline gene, perhaps due to a read error. This chain joins TRBV7-7 and TRBJ2-5; tentatively, D is TRBD1 (6 bases). CDR1 SSHAT and CDR2 FNYEAQ come from the germline V gene (reference sequence). This CDR3 is 15 amino acids long. CDR3 loop: CASSLVRGTKETQYF. In nucleotides, the CDR3 is TGTGCTAGCAGCTTAGTAAGGGGGACCAAAGAGACCCAGTACTTC.

The chain recombines TRBV21-1 with TRBJ1-5. TRBV21-1 is described as a pseudogene. The CDR3 has 15 amino acids. The CDR3 DNA is TGTGCCAGCAGCAAAGGGGGATTTAGCAATCAGCCCCAGCATTTT. Translating gives CASSKGGFSNQPQHF.

This clone was observed once. The chain recombines TRBV7-2 with TRBJ1-1; D unresolved. Trimming pared 5 bases from V and 0 bases from J, leaving 10 bases between. The CDR3 has 14 residues. Looked up from germline, CDR1 is SGHTA and CDR2 is FQGNSA. CDR3 region: CASSRGRLNTEAFF. The DNA of the CDR3 is TGTGCCAGCAGCCGCGGACGGTTGAACACTGAAGCTTTCTTT. Full variable domain (outside the CDR3, taken from reference TRBV7-2 and TRBJ1-1): GAGVSQSPSNKVTEKGKDVELRCDPISGHTALYWYRQSLGQGLEFLIYFQGNSAPDKSGLPSDRFSAERTGGSVSTLTIQRTQQEDSAVYLCASSRGRLNTEAFFGQGTRLTVV.

V is TRBV18 and J is TRBJ1-1; D call uncertain. The CDR3 consists of 14 residues. Germline CDR1 is KGHSH and CDR2 is LQKENI. V was clipped by 2 bases and J by 3 bases, with 10 bases between them. This chain's CDR3 is CASSPNSGDTEAFF. The CDR3 DNA is TGTGCCAGCTCACCAAATTCAGGAGACACTGAAGCTTTCTTT.

Only one count was recorded for this clone. The chain employs TRBV5-1 and TRBJ2-3; 7 bases line up with TRBD2. Germline trimming cut 0 bases from V and 6 bases from J; bases unmatched to any gene: 4. The CDR3 spans 14 residues. Germline V lookup: CDR1 SGHRS, CDR2 YFSETQ. CDR3 coding DNA: TGCGCCAGCAGCTTGGTCGGGGGGAAGGATACGCAGTATTTT. Encoded protein: CASSLVGGKDTQYF. Drawing the rest from reference TRBV5-1 and TRBJ2-3, the complete variable domain is KAGVTQTPRYLIKTRGQQVTLSCSPISGHRSVSWYQQTPGQGLQFLFEYFSETQRNKGNFPGRFSGRQFSNSRSEMNVSTLELGDSALYLCASSLVGGKDTQYFGPGTRLTVL.

The J gene is TRBJ1-6, the V gene TRBV7-3; D is uncertain. The CDR3 totals 13 residues. CDR1 SGHTA and CDR2 FQGTGA come from the germline V gene. V shed 5 bases and J shed 13 bases, with 15 bases lying between them. The CDR3 here is CASSPYPGAPLHF. The CDR3 DNA is TGTGCCAGCAGCCCCTATCCGGGCGCCCCCCTCCACTTT.

The rearrangement joins TRBV5-1 to TRBJ2-3; 8 bases agree with TRBD1. CDR3 length equals 17 residues. The V and J ends lost 5 bases and 0 bases, in that order; junction bases with no gene match: 11. The V gene's germline CDR1 is SGHRS and CDR2 YFSETQ. The CDR3 DNA sequence: TGCGCCAGCAGGGCGGGGCAGGGGGCACGAAGCACAGATACGCAGTATTTT. Its protein is CASRAGQGARSTDTQYF.

The chain uses TRBV18 and TRBJ1-5, with D maybe TRBD1 (5 bases). CDR3 length: 14 amino acids. Germline loops: CDR1 KGHSH, CDR2 LQKENI. Deletions cut 3 bases from V and 3 bases from J, with 9 bases between. CDR3 sequence reads: CASSPRQYNQPQHF. The CDR3 DNA sequence: TGTGCCAGCTCACCCCGACAGTACAATCAGCCCCAGCATTTT.

This chain joins TRBV27 and TRBJ2-7; D gene uncertain. The CDR3 has 16 amino acids. CDR1 and CDR2 (germline): MNHEY, SMNVEV (reference sequence). V lost 0 bases, J lost 2 bases, and 14 bases lay in between. The CDR3 sequence: CASSLSPSWAPYEQYF. The CDR3 DNA sequence: TGTGCCAGCAGTTTATCCCCTAGTTGGGCCCCCTACGAGCAGTACTTC.

CDR3: CASSSTDQPQHF. The CDR3 DNA is TGTGCCAGCAGCTCCACCGATCAGCCCCAGCATTTT. V is TRBV7-9 and J is TRBJ1-5; D is ambiguous. Trimming stripped 4 bases from V and 5 bases from J, with 6 bases between. The CDR3 is made up of 12 amino acids. Per the germline V gene, CDR1 is SEHNR and CDR2 is FQNEAQ (reference sequence). Filled out from reference TRBV7-9 and TRBJ1-5, the complete variable domain reads DTGVSQNPRHKITKRGQNVTFRCDPISEHNRLYWYRQTLGQGPEFLTYFQNEAQLEKSRLLSDRFSAERPKGSFSTLEIQRTEQGDSAMYLCASSSTDQPQHFGDGTRLSIL.

The V call is TRBV7-9, the J call TRBJ1-1; D is ambiguous. V shed 5 bases and J shed 0 bases, with 7 bases lying between them. The CDR3 spans 13 residues. Germline assignment: CDR1 SEHNR and CDR2 FQNEAQ (reference sequence). Written as DNA, the CDR3 is TGTGCCAGCAGCCCCCCGATGAACACTGAAGCTTTCTTT. This gives the protein CASSPPMNTEAFF.

This sequence joins TRBV18 and TRBJ2-7; maybe TRBD1 (5 bases). Trimming removed 6 bases from V and 6 bases from J, with 15 bases in between. The germline CDR1 and CDR2 sequences are KGHSH and LQKENI. This CDR3 region has 13 residues. CDR3 nucleotides: TGTGCCAGCTCCCGGACAAGCGAAAGCGAGCAGTACTTC. This encodes CASSRTSESEQYF.

This clone appeared a single time. This chain links TRBV30 with TRBJ1-4, with 10 bases fitting TRBD1. The CDR3 is 15 amino acids. Trimming cost V 3 bases and J 5 bases; bases outside gene matches: 6. From germline, CDR1 is GTSNPN and CDR2 SVGIG (reference sequence). In DNA, the CDR3 is TGTGCCTGGAGATTATGGGGACAGGGGAATGAAAAACTGTTTTTT. Translating it yields CAWRLWGQGNEKLFF.

This rearrangement joins TRBV27 to TRBJ1-6; unclear D gene. Between the trimmed V and J ends, which lost 5 bases and 10 bases, there was a span of 15 bases. Germline V CDR1 and CDR2: MNHEY, SMNVEV (reference sequence). The CDR3 contains 14 residues. Here the CDR3 DNA reads TGTGCCAGCAGTCTTCGACACCTTTGGTCACCCCTCCACTTT. Protein product: CASSLRHLWSPLHF.

This sequence joins TRBV19 and TRBJ2-6, with 8 bases fitting TRBD1. This CDR3 spans 17 amino acids. Germline assignment: CDR1 LNHDA and CDR2 SQIVND (reference sequence). With 3 bases clipped from V and 2 bases from J, the junction kept 6 bases outside the gene matches. This CDR3 is CASSIQGAMTGANVLTF. The CDR3 DNA follows: TGTGCCAGTAGTATTCAGGGGGCAATGACTGGGGCCAACGTCCTGACTTTC.